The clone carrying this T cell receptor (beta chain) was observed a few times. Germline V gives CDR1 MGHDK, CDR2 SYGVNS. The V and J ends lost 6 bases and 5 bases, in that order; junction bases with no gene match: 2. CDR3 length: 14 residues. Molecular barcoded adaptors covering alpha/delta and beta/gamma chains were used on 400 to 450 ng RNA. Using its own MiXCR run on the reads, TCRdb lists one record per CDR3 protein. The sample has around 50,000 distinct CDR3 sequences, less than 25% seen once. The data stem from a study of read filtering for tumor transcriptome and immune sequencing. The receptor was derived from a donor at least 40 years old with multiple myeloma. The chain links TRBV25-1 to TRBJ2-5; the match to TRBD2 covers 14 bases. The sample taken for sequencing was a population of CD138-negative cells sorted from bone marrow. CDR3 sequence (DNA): TGTGCCAGCAGGACTAGCGGGGGGGGGGAGACCCAGTACTTC. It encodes CASRTSGGGETQYF.